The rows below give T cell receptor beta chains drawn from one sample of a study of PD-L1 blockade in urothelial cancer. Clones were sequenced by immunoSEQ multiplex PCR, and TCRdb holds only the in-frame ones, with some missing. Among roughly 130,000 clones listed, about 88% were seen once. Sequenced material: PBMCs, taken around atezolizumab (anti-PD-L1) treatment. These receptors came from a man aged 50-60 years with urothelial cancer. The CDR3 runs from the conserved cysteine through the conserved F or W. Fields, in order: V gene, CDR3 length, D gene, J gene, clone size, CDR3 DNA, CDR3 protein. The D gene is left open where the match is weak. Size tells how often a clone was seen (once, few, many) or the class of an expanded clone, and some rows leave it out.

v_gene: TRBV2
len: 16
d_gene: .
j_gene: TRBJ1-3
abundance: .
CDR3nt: TGTGCCAGCAGTGAAAACCCGGCTAGGGGGGGAAACACCATATATTTT
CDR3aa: CASSENPARGGNTIYF

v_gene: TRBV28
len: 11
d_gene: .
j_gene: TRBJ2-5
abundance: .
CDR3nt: TGTGCCAGCAGCCGAGGGGAGACCCAGTACTTC
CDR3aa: CASSRGETQYF

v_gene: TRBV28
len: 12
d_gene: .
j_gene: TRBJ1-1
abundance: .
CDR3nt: TGTGCCACAGTAGGTGAACAGCTAAAAGCTTTCTTT
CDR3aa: CATVGEQLKAFF

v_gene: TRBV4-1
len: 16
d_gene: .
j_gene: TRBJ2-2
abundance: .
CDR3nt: TGCGCCAGCAGCCAAGAGTGGCGGGGGAACACCGGGGAGCTGTTTTTT
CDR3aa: CASSQEWRGNTGELFF

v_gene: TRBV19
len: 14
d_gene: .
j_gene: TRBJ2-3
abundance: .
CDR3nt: TGTGCCAGTAGTATGGACAGCTTCACAGATACGCAGTATTTT
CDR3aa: CASSMDSFTDTQYF

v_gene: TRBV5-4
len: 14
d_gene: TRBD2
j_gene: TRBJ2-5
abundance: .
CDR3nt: TGTGCCAGCAGCTTATCGGCGGGGGGCGAGACCCAGTACTTC
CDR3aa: CASSLSAGGETQYF

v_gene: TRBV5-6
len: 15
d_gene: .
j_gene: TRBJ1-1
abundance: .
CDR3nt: TGTGCCAGCAGCAACCTTCGGGGGTTGAACACTGAAGCTTTCTTT
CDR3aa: CASSNLRGLNTEAFF

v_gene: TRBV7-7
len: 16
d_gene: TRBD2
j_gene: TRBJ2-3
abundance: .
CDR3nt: TGTGCTAGCAGCTTACCGGGACTAGCGGGACGTAATACGCAGTATTTT
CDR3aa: CASSLPGLAGRNTQYF

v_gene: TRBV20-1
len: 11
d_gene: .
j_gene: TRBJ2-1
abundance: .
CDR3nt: TGCAGTGCTAGTATGAGGGGGGGAGAGTTCTTC
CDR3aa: CSASMRGGEFF

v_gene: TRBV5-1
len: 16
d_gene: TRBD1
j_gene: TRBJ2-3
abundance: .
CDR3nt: TGCGCCAGCAGCCTTTCCGGGACAGGGGTGCAAGATACGCAGTATTTT
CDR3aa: CASSLSGTGVQDTQYF

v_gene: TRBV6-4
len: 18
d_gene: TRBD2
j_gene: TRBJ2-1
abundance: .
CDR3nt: TGTGCCAGCAGTGACCTTTTCTTGGCGGGAGGATCCTACAATGAGCAGTTCTTC
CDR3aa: CASSDLFLAGGSYNEQFF

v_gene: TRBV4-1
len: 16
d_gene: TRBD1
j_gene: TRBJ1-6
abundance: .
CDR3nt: TGCGCCAGCAGCCAAGAGACAGGGGGCTTAAATTCACCCCTCCACTTT
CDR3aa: CASSQETGGLNSPLHF

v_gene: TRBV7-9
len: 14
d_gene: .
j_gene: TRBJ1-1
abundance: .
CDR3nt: TGTGCCAGCAGCCCAAGGAGGGAGGGCACTGAAGCTTTCTTT
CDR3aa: CASSPRREGTEAFF

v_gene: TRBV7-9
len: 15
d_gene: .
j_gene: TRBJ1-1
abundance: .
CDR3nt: TGTGCCAGCAGCGCCCCTTTGGCAATGAACACTGAAGCTTTCTTT
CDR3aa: CASSAPLAMNTEAFF

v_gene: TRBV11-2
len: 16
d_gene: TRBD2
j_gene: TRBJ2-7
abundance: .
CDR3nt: TGTGCCAGCAGCTTAGATGGACTAGCGAACTCCTACGAGCAGTACTTC
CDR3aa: CASSLDGLANSYEQYF

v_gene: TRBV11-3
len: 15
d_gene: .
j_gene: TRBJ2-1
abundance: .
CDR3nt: TGTGCCAGCAGCTCTAAAGCGGTCTCCTACAATGAGCAGTTCTTC
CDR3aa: CASSSKAVSYNEQFF

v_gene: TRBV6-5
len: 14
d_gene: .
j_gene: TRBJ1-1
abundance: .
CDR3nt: TGTGCCAGCAGAATCAGTAGGAGGGGAACTGAAGCTTTCTTT
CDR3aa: CASRISRRGTEAFF

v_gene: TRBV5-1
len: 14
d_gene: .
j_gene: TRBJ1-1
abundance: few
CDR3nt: TGCGCCAGCAGCTTCGGGACAATGAACACTGAAGCTTTCTTT
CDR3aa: CASSFGTMNTEAFF

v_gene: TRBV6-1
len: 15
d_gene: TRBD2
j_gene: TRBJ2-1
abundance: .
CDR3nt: TGTGCCAGCAGTCTCGGGACTAGCGGCTACAATGAGCAGTTCTTC
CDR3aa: CASSLGTSGYNEQFF

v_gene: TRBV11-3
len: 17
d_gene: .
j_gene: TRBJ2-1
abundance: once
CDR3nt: TGTGCCAGCAGCTTAGGGGATGGCGGGCAGCCCCACAATGAGCAGTTCTTC
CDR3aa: CASSLGDGGQPHNEQFF

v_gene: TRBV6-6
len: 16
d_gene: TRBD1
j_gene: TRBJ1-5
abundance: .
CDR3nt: TGTGCCAGCAGTTCCGGACAGGGTTATAGCAATCAGCCCCAGCATTTT
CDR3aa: CASSSGQGYSNQPQHF

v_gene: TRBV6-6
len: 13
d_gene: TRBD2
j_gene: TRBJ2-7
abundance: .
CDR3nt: TGTGCCAGCCGGCCGGGAGGGCCTCTCGAGCAGTACTTC
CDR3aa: CASRPGGPLEQYF

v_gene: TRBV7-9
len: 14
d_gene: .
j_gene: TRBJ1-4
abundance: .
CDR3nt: TGTGCCAGCAGCCTTGACAGAGCTAATGAAAAACTGTTTTTT
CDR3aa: CASSLDRANEKLFF

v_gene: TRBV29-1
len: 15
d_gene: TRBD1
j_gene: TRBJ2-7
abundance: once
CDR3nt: TGCAGCGTTGAAGGGTACAGGGGTCCCTCCTACGAGCAGTACTTC
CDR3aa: CSVEGYRGPSYEQYF

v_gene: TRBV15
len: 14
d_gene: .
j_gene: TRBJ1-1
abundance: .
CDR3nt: TGTGCCACCAGCGTTAGAATCCAGGGTTCTGAAGCTTTCTTT
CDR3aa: CATSVRIQGSEAFF

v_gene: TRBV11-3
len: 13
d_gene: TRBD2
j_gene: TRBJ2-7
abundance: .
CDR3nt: TGTGCCAGCAGCTTCGGACTAGTCTATGAGCAGTACTTC
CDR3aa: CASSFGLVYEQYF

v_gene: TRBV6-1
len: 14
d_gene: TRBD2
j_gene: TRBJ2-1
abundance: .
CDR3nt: TGTGCCAGCAGTAGCGGGAGGGCCTGGAATGAGCAGTTCTTC
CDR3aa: CASSSGRAWNEQFF

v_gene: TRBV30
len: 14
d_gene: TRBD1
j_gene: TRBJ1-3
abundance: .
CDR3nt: TGTGCCTGGAGGACAGGGTGGTCTGGAAACACCATATATTTT
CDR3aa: CAWRTGWSGNTIYF

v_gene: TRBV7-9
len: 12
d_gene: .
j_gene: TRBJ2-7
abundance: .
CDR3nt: TGTGCCAGCAGCTTAGAGGAGGGGAAAGAGTACTTC
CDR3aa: CASSLEEGKEYF

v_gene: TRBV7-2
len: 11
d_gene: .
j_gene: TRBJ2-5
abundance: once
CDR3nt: TGTGCCAGCAGCCCCGGGGGGACCCAGTACTTC
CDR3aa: CASSPGGTQYF

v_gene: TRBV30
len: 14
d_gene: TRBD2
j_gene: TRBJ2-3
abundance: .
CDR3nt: TGTGCCTGGAGTGTACACGGGGGGGGGAACCCGCAGTATTTT
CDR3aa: CAWSVHGGGNPQYF

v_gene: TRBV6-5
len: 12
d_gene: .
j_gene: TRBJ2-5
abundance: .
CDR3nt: TGTGCCAGCAGTTACGGGAGGGAGACCCAGTACTTC
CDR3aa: CASSYGRETQYF

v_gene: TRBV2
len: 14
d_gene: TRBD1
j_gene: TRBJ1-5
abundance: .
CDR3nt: TGTGCCAGCAGAGCGACAGGGGGTGTTCAGCCCCAGCATTTT
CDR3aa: CASRATGGVQPQHF

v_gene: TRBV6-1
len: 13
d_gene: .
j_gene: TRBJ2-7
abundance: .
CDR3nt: TGTGCCAGCAGTCCTACGGTGTCCTACGAGCAGTACTTC
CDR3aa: CASSPTVSYEQYF

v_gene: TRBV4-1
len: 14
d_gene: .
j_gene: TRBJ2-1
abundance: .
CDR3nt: TGCGCCAGCAGCCCCGGGACTCGTATTAATGAGCAGTTCTTC
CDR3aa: CASSPGTRINEQFF

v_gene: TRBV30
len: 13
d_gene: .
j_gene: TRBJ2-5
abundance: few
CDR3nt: TGTGCCTGGAGTCCTCAGGGTTGGGAGACCCAGTACTTC
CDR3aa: CAWSPQGWETQYF

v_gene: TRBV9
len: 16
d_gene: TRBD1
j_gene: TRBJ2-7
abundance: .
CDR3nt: TGTGCCAGCAGCGTAGACGCCGGGACAGGGGGTCGGGAGCAGTACTTC
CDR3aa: CASSVDAGTGGREQYF

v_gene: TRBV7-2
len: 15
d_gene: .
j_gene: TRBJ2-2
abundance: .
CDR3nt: TGTGCCAGCAGCTTCAGGGTTACGAACACCGGGGAGCTGTTTTTT
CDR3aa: CASSFRVTNTGELFF

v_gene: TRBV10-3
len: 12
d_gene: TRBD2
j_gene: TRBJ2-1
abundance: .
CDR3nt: TGTGCCATCAGTACCGCGGGAGATGAGCAGTTCTTC
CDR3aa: CAISTAGDEQFF

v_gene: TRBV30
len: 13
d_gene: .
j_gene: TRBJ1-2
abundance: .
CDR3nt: TGTGCCTGGAGTGCAGCGGCGTTCTATGGCTACACCTTC
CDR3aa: CAWSAAAFYGYTF

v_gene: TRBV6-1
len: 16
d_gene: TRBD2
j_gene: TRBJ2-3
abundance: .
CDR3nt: TGTGCCAGCAGTGAAGCAACTAGCGGGAGGGGAGATACGCAGTATTTT
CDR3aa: CASSEATSGRGDTQYF